This TCR beta chain stems from a study of blood T cell repertoires in COVID-19. The assay was immunoSEQ multiplex PCR, and TCRdb's table has in-frame clones only and misses some. This table holds roughly 160,000 clones, around 90% found once. V was clipped by 1 base and J by 6 bases, with 9 bases between them. Germline CDR1 reads ENHRY; CDR2 reads SYGVKD. The CDR3 spans 13 residues. The V gene is TRBV10-3, the J gene TRBJ1-2, with a tentative D call TRBD1 (6 bases). The sequencing input was peripheral blood. This clonotype was sampled from a woman aged 60-75 years who had recovered from COVID-19. CDR3 region: CAISELQGNGYTF. The CDR3 DNA reads as TGTGCCATCAGTGAGTTACAGGGTAATGGCTACACCTTC.